This TCR beta chain came from a study of T cells after somatic rescue of genetic block. This clone is a singleton in its sample. Profiling relied on immunoSEQ multiplex PCR, and the TCRdb table lists in-frame clones only, not all of them. The data contain some 90,000 clones, 85% to 90% of them singletons. The CDR3 has 16 amino acids. The V end was cut by 2 bases, the J end by 4 bases, with 15 bases between. Germline V CDR1 and CDR2: SGHTA, FQGNSA. This receptor was identified in a woman under 30. Sequencing was done on a sample of peripheral blood mononuclear cells (PBMCs). The rearrangement uses TRBV7-2 and TRBJ1-5; no reliable D call. The CDR3 region is CASSLLHSIMNQPQHF. In DNA, the CDR3 is TGTGCCAGCAGCTTATTGCACAGTATCATGAATCAGCCCCAGCATTTT.